A single T cell receptor (beta chain) is shown here with its context. The target of this receptor is not known. Base qualities are not recorded, but no much larger clone differs from it by a single base. TCRbeta CDR3 regions were amplified from genomic DNA by means of the immunoSEQ Assay, a bias-controlled multiplex PCR. On the study's bioinformatics: Nucleated cell counts per sample were estimated from amplification of reference gene primers within the assay. To quantify the absolute abundance of each unique TCRbeta CDR3 rearrangement, sequence reads were collapsed and filtered. For each sample, productive Simpson clonality was calculated by taking the square root of Simpson's diversity index across productive rearrangements. The table was pulled from immuneACCESS by TCRdb, which kept in-frame rearrangements only. Such tables lose some clones; where checked, under half of the loss comes from unresolved V genes, and the rest has no known cause. D and trimming come from the DNA, and the V and J calls and clone size come from that table. This sample holds about 210,000 clones; about 83% were observed only once. Clones ranked in the top ten supply 2% to 3% of the sample.

V loses 0 bases, J loses 3 bases, and the germline ends lie 11 bases apart. The CDR3 holds 15 amino acids from the cysteine to the phenylalanine. Only the CDR3 DNA stays, 45 bases, in frame from base 1. The germline V gene supplies CDR1 LGHNA and CDR2 YNFKEQ. The data stem from a study of blood T cell repertoires in COVID-19 (dated by TCRdb to the early 2020s). For the wider study: Samples covering the acute and convalescent phases of COVID-19 were provided by collaborators in the United States, Italy and Spain. Where available, HLA class I and class II types were obtained from metadata supplied by the sample provider rather than from assay-based typing. A freely available public database, intended as a resource for researchers studying the immune response to SARS-CoV-2, is where the repertoires were released. Sample metadata almost always included a de-identified subject ID, COVID-19 status, age in years and sex. Samples were obtained from the ongoing ImmuneRACE study (first 160 participants) and from 1,000 to 1,500 subjects provided by 6 global collaborators. Subjects who had been exposed to COVID-19, were actively infected with it, or had recovered from it provided the deeply sampled blood TCRbeta repertoires that made up the dataset. The material from the prospective study consisted of cDNA or gDNA derived from T cells, B-cell-depleted T cells, or PBMCs.

Study-wide findings and limitations: How much clinical and demographic metadata was included differed by source and by participant, and the metadata was provided uncurated.

Collaborating institutions collected whole blood in K2EDTA tubes following their own protocols. For TCRbeta analysis, collaborators shipped samples in one of three forms: frozen whole blood, isolated PBMCs, or DNA extracted from either of those sample types. Sequences were obtained from peripheral blood. The receptor's source is a middle-aged woman with active or convalescent COVID-19. Rearrangement joined TRBV4-2 to TRBJ1-2; no D gene can be assigned with confidence. The sequenced DNA: TGTGCCAGCAGCCAAGATCTTAATCCCCACTATGGCTACACCTTC. Translated, this gives CASSQDLNPHYGYTF.